The 9 T cell receptor beta chains listed next were all sequenced from one sample in a study of T-cell reconstitution after alpha-beta-depleted transplantation in children. Preparation of the TCRbeta library involved a method that used unique molecular identifiers. MiXCR, run by TCRdb on the PCR reads, gives a single entry per CDR3 protein. The table records about 110,000 distinct CDR3 sequences, approximately 6.9% of them present only once. Sequences were derived from PBMCs, mostly from graft donor cells, sampled 360 days after TCRalphabeta/CD19-depleted stem cell transplant. Source of these receptors: a male patient between 2 and 10 years old who had a stem cell transplant for acute lymphoblastic leukemia, so the T cells may come from the graft donor.

The gene calls are TRBV12-3 or TRBV12-4 and TRBJ1-5; D call uncertain. Trimming removed 6 bases at V and 2 bases at J, with 17 bases between. The CDR3 covers 16 residues. The CDR3 is CASRTVDNEGNQPQHF. The CDR3 region has the DNA TGTGCCAGCAGGACCGTCGACAACGAGGGCAATCAGCCCCAGCATTTT.

This clonotype came up many times. This chain joins TRBV27 and TRBJ2-7; maybe TRBD1 (5 bases). This CDR3 has 17 residues. The germline gives CDR1 MNHEY, CDR2 SMNVEV (reference sequence). The V end lost 1 base, the J end lost 6 bases, and 22 bases lay between the germline ends. Here the CDR3 reads CASSLFPVGRVSSEQYF. The CDR3 DNA reads TGTGCCAGCAGTTTATTTCCAGTGGGCAGGGTATCTTCCGAGCAGTACTTC.

The table lists this clonotype with many counts. V usage is TRBV29-1 and J usage is TRBJ1-2; 9 nucleotides agree with TRBD1. The germline V gene has CDR1 SQVTM and CDR2 ANQGSEA. The CDR3 runs 15 residues. The junction had 9 bases not matched to a gene; V was cut back by 5 bases and J by 2 bases. CDR3 region: CSVRDRAPLNYGYTF. CDR3 coding DNA: TGCAGCGTTCGGGACAGGGCCCCGTTAAACTATGGCTACACCTTC.

Comment on this clonotype: Germline and junction disagree at one end, which may indicate a read error. CDR3 sequence (DNA): TGTGCTAGCAGCTTACAGAGTGGTGTAGCACCGAACTCTAGCACAGATACGCAGTATTTT. As protein: CASSLQSGVAPNSSTDTQYF. This chain links TRBV7-7 with TRBJ2-3; no firm D call. This CDR3 region has 20 residues. The V gene's germline CDR1 is SSHAT and CDR2 FNYEAQ (reference sequence). The full variable domain, completed using reference TRBV7-7 and TRBJ2-3, is GAGVSQSPRYKVTKRGQDVTLRCDPISSHATLYWYQQALGQGPEFLTYFNYEAQPDKSGLPSDRFSAERPEGSISTLTIQRTEQRDSAMYRCASSLQSGVAPNSSTDTQYFGPGTRLTVL.

This clonotype was counted many times. This chain links TRBV4-3 with TRBJ1-1; D gene unclear. The CDR3 covers 14 residues. CDR1 LGHNA and CDR2 YSLEER come from the germline V gene. Trimming took off 0 bases at V and 2 bases at J, with 7 bases between the two ends. CDR3 coding DNA: TGCGCCAGCAGCCAAGAAGACATTAACACTGAAGCTTTCTTT. It is translated as CASSQEDINTEAFF.

Ten or more counts support this clonotype. The J gene is TRBJ2-1, the V gene TRBV9, with 7 bases that match TRBD2. The J segment lost 6 bases and the V segment lost 4 bases, leaving 4 bases of the junction unmatched. The germline CDR1 and CDR2 sequences are SGDLS and YYNGEE. The CDR3 has 13 residues. The CDR3 DNA sequence: TGTGCCAGCAGCCCCGGGAGGTCCAATGAGCAGTTCTTC. Translated, it gives CASSPGRSNEQFF.

The table lists this clonotype with many counts. V and J are TRBV28 and TRBJ2-1; D might be TRBD1 (5 bases). Trimming cost V 5 bases and J 0 bases, with 8 bases left between them. There are 14 residues in the CDR3. Germline CDR1 reads MDHEN; CDR2 reads SYDVKM. CDR3 sequence reads: CASSRQISYNEQFF. Here the CDR3 DNA reads TGTGCCAGCAGTCGACAGATCTCCTACAATGAGCAGTTCTTC.

This clonotype was found many times. The chain is built from TRBV5-1 and TRBJ1-2; D is undetermined. Trimming took 3 bases from V and 2 from J, leaving 11 bases between them. CDR3 length: 14 residues. Germline lookup yields CDR1 SGHRS and CDR2 YFSETQ. The CDR3 DNA follows: TGCGCCAGCAGCTGGATAGACACGAACTATGGCTACACCTTC. Translated: CASSWIDTNYGYTF. Full variable domain (outside the CDR3, taken from reference TRBV5-1 and TRBJ1-2): KAGVTQTPRYLIKTRGQQVTLSCSPISGHRSVSWYQQTPGQGLQFLFEYFSETQRNKGNFPGRFSGRQFSNSRSEMNVSTLELGDSALYLCASSWIDTNYGYTFGSGTRLTVV.

This clonotype was seen ten or more times. The chain is built from TRBV5-6 and TRBJ2-7, with 7 bases that match TRBD1. The CDR3 runs 15 residues. The germline V gene has CDR1 SGHDT and CDR2 YYEEEE. After removal of 5 bases from V and 0 bases from J, the junction contained 8 bases not matched to a gene. CDR3 residues: CASSFPGQPSYEQYF. The CDR3 DNA reads TGTGCCAGCAGTTTTCCGGGACAGCCCTCCTACGAGCAGTACTTC.